The sequence of this TCR beta chain was determined in a study of cytomegalovirus exposure and HLA in healthy donors. Study at large: Caucasian-associated ancestry cluster membership applied to about 77% of several hundred genotyped donors. Whole-study results and caveats: As confirmed in vitro, a few CMV-associated chains were specific for CMV antigens.

V lost 0 bases to trimming and J lost 10 bases, with 6 bases between them. This CDR3 contains 11 residues. Looked up from germline, CDR1 is MNHNS and CDR2 is SASEGT. Regarding this clone: Its antigen remains unidentified.

The PCR was carried out with 60 Vbeta primers and 13 Jbeta primers. Sequencing used immunoSEQ multiplex PCR; TCRdb keeps in-frame clones, though not all of them. In all, the sample yields about 92,000 clones. This chain connects TRBV6-1 to TRBJ1-1; D is unclear. The sequencing sample was made of PBMCs. This sequence originates from a man aged 50-59 years in good health and CMV-seropositive. This CDR3 is CASSEALPAFF. In DNA form, the CDR3 reads TGTGCCAGCAGTGAAGCCCTCCCAGCTTTCTTT.